The next 6 T cell receptor beta chains were all read from a single sample in a study of CD8 T cells in Susac syndrome. RNA in amounts of roughly 0.5 to 1 ug was reverse transcribed with random hexamers. From the immunoSEQ multiplex PCR reads, TCRdb called clonotypes with MiXCR, one entry per CDR3 protein. The repertoire holds some 260,000 distinct CDR3 sequences, with roughly 85% as singletons. The sample taken for sequencing was CD8+ T cells from PBMCs. The receptors shown here come from a human donor with multiple sclerosis.

This rearrangement joins TRBV29-1 to TRBJ2-1; D is unresolved. The CDR3 totals 11 residues. V was pared by 6 bases and J by 6 bases, with 9 bases between. The germline CDR1 and CDR2 sequences are SQVTM and ANQGSEA. The CDR3 region has the DNA TGCAGCGTGACCCCGGGCAATGAGCAGTTCTTC. It codes for CSVTPGNEQFF.

The chain recombines TRBV28 with TRBJ2-3, with D possibly matching TRBD1 (5 bases). The CDR3 runs to 13 residues. Germline loops: CDR1 MDHEN, CDR2 SYDVKM. Trimming stripped 8 bases from V and 4 bases from J, with 13 bases between. CDR3 protein: CASGAIGADTQYF. In DNA, the CDR3 is TGTGCCAGCGGCGCGATAGGGGCAGATACGCAGTATTTT.

This chain connects TRBV15 to TRBJ2-7, with a possible D match to TRBD1 (6 bases). The length of the CDR3 is 15 residues. Germline values: CDR1 LNHNV, CDR2 YYDKDF (reference sequence). V was pared by 5 bases and J by 0 bases, with 14 bases between. CDR3 sequence: CATSVLTDSSYEQYF. In DNA form, the CDR3 reads TGTGCCACCAGCGTCCTAACGGACAGCTCCTACGAGCAGTACTTC.

The chain is built from TRBV6-5 and TRBJ1-5, with 9 bases matching TRBD1. V was clipped by 5 bases and J by 5 bases; unmatched bases: 4. The CDR3 covers 14 residues. Germline V gene lookup returns CDR1 MNHEY and CDR2 SVGAGI. CDR3: CASSGTGFDQPQHF. CDR3 sequence (DNA): TGTGCCAGCAGTGGGACAGGGTTCGATCAGCCCCAGCATTTT.

CDR3 bases: TGCGCCAGCAGCTCGGTAGCGCCGGAGCAGTACTTC. The encoded protein is CASSSVAPEQYF. The rearrangement uses TRBV5-1 and TRBJ2-7, with a weak D call TRBD2 (5 bases). V shed 3 bases and J shed 7 bases, with 11 bases lying between them. The CDR3 is 12 residues long. Germline CDR1 SGHRS, CDR2 YFSETQ.

This chain connects TRBV28 to TRBJ2-5; TRBD1 matches 9 bases. Germline V CDR1 and CDR2: MDHEN, SYDVKM. V shed 5 bases and J 5 bases; nucleotides not matched to a gene: 6. CDR3 length equals 14 residues. CDR3: CASSEIQGAETQYF. The CDR3 nucleotides read TGTGCCAGCAGTGAAATACAGGGGGCGGAGACCCAGTACTTC.